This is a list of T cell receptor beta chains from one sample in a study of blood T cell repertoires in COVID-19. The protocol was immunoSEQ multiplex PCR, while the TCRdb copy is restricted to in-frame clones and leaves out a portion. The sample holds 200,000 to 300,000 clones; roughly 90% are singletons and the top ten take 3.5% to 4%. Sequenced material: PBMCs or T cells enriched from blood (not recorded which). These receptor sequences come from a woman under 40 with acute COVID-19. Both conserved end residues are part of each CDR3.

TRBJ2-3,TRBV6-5,CASSYSGGARDTQYF
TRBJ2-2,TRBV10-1,CASSEGPGGFGELFF
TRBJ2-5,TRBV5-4,CASSRDLSGRGQETQYF
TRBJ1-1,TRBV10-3,CAISDPSNMNTEAFF
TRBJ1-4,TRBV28,CASRQGGNEKLFF
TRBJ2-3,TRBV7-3,CASSRDRGSDTQYF
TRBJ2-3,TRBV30,CAWRPGLAVTDTQYF
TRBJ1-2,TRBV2,CASRSPGDGYTF
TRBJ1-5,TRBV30,CAWSVGQGANQPQHF
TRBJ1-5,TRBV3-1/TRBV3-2,CASSRTVYNQPQHF
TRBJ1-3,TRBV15,CATTSSSSGNTIYF
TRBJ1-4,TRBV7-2,CASSGQGNEKLFF
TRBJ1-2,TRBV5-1,CASSLSGDSNYGYTF
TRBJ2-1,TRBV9,CASSVATGASPGYNEQFF
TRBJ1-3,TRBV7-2,CASSFSRRGRGSGNTIYF
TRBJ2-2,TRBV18,CASSPPVGRGTGELFF
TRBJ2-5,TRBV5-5,CASSLTPAGGVETQYF
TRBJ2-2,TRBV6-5,CASLPRGLTGELFF
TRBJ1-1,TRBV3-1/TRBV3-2,CASSQDWDKNTEAFF
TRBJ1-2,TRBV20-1,CSGQGLIGYTF
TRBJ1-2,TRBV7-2,CASSLRSSWQGIGGYTF
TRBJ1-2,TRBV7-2,CASSPRPGNYGYTF
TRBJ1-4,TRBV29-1,CSVEDPREKLFF
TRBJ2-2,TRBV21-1,CASSKAYWAELFF
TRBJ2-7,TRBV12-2,CASRLAGRIEPYEQYF
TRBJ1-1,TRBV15,CATSRGTYTEAFF
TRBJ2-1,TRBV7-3,CASSSSPGIGRNEQFF
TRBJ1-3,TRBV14,CASSLHGGVGNTIYF
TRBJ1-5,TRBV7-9,CASSATRGQVDQPQHF
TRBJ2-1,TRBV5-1,CASSYTGTTKGDEQFF
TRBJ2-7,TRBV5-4,CASSSRDRGHRVQYF
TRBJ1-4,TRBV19,CASSNHPGQSNEKLFF
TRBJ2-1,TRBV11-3,CASSLGLGLAGGPNEQFF